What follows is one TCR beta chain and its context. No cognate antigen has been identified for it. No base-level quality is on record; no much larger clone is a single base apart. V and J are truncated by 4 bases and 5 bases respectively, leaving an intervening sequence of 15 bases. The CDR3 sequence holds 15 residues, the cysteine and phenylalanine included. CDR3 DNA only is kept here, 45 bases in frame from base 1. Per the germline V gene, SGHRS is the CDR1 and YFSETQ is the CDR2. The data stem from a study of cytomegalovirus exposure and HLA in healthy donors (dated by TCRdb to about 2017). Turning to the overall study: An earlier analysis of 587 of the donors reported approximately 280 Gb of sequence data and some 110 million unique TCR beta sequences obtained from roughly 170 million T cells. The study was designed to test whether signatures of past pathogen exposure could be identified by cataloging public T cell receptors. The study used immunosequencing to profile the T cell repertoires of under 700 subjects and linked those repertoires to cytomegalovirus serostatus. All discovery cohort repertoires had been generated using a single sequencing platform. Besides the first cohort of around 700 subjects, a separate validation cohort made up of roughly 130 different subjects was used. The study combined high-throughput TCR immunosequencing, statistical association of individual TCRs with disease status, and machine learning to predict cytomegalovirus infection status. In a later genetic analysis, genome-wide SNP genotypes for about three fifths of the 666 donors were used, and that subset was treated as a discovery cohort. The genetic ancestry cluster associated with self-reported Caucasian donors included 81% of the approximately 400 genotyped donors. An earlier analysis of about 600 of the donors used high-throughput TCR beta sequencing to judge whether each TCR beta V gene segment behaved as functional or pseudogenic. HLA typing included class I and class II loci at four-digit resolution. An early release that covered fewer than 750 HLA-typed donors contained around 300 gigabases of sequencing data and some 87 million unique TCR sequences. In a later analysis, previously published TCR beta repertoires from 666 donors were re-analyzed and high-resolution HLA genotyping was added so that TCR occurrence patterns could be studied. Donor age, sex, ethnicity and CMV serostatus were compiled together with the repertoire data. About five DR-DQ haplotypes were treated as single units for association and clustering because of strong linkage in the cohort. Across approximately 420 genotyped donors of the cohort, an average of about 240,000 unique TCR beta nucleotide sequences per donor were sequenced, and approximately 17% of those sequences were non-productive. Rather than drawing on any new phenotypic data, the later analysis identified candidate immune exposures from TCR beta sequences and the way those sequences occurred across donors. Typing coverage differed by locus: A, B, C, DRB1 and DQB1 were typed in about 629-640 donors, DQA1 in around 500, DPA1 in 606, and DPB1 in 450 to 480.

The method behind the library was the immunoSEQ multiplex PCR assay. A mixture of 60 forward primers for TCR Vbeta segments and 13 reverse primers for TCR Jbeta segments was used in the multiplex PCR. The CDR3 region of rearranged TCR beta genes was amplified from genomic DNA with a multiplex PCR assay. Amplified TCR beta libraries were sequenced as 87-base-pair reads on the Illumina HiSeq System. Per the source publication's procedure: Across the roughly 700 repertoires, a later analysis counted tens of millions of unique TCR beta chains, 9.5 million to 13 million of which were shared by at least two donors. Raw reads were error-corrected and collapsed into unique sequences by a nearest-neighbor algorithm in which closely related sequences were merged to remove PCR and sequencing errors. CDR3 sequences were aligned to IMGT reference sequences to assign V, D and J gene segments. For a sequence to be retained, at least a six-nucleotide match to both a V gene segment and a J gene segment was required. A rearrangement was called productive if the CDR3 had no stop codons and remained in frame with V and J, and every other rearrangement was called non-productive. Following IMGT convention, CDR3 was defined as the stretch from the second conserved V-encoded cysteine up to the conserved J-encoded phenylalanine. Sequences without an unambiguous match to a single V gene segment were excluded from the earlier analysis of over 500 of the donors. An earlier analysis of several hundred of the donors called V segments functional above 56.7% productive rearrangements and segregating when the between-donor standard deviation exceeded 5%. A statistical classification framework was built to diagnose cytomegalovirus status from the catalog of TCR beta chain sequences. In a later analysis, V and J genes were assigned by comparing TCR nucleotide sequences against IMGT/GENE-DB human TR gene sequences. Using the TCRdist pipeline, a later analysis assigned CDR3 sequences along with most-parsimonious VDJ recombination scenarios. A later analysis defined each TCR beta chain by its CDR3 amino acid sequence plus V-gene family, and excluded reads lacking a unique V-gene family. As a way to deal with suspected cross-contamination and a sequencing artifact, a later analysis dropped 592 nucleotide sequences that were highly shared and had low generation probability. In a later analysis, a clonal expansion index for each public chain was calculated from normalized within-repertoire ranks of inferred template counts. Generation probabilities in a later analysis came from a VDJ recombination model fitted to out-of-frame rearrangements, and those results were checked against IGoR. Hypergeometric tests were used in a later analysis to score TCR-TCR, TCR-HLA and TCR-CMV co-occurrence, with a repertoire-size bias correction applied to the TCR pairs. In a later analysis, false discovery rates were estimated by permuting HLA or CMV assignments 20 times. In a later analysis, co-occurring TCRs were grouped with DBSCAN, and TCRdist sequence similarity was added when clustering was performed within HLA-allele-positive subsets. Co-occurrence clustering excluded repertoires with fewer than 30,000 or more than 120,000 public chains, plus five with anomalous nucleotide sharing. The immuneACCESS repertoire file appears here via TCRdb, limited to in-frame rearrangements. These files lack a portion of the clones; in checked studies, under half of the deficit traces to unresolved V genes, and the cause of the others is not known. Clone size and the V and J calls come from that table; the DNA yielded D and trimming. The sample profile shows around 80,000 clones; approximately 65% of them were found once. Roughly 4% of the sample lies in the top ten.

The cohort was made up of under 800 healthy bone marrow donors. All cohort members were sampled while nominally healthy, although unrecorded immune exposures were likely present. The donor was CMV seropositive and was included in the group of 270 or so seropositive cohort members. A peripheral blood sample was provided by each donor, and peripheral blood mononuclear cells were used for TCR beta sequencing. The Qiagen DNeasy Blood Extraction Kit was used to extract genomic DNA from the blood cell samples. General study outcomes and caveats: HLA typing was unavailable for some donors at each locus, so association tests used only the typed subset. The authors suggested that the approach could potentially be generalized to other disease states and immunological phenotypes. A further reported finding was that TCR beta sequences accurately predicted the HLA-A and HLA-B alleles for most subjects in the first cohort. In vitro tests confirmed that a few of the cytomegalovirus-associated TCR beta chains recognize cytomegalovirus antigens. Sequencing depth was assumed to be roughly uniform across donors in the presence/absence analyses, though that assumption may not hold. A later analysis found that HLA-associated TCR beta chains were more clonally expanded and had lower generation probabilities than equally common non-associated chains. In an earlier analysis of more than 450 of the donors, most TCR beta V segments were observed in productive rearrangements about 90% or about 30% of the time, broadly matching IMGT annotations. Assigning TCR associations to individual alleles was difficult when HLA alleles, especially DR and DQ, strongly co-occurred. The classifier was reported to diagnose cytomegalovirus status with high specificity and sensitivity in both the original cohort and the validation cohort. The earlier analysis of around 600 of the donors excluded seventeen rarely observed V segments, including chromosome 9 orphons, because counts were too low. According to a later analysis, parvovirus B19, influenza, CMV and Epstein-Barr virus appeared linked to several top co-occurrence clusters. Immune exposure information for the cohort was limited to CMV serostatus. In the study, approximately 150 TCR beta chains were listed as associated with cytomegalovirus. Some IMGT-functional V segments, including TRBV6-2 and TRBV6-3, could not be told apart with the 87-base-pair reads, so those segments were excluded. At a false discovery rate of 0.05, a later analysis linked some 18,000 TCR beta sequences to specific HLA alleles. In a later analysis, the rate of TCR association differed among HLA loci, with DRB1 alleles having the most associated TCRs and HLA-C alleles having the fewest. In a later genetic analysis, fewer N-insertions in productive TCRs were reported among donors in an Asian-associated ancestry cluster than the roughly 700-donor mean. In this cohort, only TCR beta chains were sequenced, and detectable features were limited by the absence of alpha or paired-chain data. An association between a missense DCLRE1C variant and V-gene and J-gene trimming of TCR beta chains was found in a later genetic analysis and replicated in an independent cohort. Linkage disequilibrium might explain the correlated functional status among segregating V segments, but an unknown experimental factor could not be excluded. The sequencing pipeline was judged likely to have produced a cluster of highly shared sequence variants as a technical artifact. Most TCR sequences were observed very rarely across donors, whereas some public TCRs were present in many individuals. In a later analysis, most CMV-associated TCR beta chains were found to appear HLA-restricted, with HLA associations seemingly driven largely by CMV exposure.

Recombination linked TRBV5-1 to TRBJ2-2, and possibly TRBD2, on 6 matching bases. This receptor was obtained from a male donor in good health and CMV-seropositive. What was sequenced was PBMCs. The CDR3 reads CASSPVAGRTGELFF. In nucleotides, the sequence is TGCGCCAGCAGCCCCGTAGCCGGGAGAACCGGGGAGCTGTTTTTT.